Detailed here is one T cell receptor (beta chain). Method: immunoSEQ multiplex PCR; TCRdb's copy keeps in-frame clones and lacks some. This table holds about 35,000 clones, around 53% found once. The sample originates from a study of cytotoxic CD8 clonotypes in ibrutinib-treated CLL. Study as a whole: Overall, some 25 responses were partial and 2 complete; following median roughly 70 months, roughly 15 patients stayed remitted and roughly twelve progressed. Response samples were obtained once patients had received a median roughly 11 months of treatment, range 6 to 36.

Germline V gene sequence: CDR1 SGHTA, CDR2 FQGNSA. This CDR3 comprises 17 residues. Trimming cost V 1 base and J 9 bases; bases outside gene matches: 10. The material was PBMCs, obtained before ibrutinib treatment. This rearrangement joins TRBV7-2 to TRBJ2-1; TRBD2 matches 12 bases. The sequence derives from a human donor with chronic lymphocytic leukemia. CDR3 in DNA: TGTGCCAGCAGCTTAGATCTAACTAGCGGGGGGCGTGGTGAGCAGTTCTTC. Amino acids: CASSLDLTSGGRGEQFF.